The sequence of this TCR beta chain was determined in a study of breast tumors, draining lymph nodes, adjacent tissues. Overall study findings and caveats: Compared with lymph nodes, tumors were less diverse; compared with nontumor tissue, more.

Axillary draining lymph nodes of breast cancer patients supplied the node samples. TCRdb redid the calling of the multiplex PCR reads with MiXCR, one entry per CDR3 protein. The sample yields about 180,000 distinct CDR3 sequences, 25% to 40% seen once. Of note for this clonotype: Its antigen is not known.

Germline-derived CDR1 and CDR2 are SNHLY and FYNNEI. The V end lost 8 bases, the J end lost 4 bases, and 17 bases lay between the germline ends. The CDR3 length is 14 residues. The rearrangement uses TRBV2 and TRBJ1-1; D uncertain. The TCR comes from a female donor with breast cancer. Some clones in this sample may be carry-over from other donors' samples. Sample: axillary lymph node tissue. The CDR3 reads CASPGGDRSTEAFF. CDR3 bases: TGTGCCAGCCCTGGTGGTGATCGGTCCACTGAAGCTTTCTTT.